Each of the 12 T cell receptor beta chains below was sequenced from the same sample in a study of radiotherapy plus CTLA-4 blockade in lung cancer. Sequencing was performed with immunoSEQ multiplex PCR; in TCRdb, only in-frame clones are kept and a portion is missing. In the table there are 58,000 or so clones, over 75% of which are singletons. The specimen was peripheral blood, collected from a patient treated with radiotherapy plus ipilimumab. The receptors originated from a human donor with non-small cell lung cancer who had a complete response to radiotherapy plus ipilimumab.

V and J are TRBV5-4 and TRBJ2-1, with 14 bases matching TRBD2. The CDR3 loop spans 17 amino acids. The trim removed 3 bases at V and 4 bases at J, leaving 6 bases unmatched. Germline CDR1 is SGHNT and CDR2 is YYREEE (reference sequence). The DNA of the CDR3 is TGTGCCAGCAGCTCCGGGACTAGCGGGAGTAGGTACAATGAGCAGTTCTTC. Amino acid sequence: CASSSGTSGSRYNEQFF.

This clone appeared a single time. The CDR3 loop is CASSLRGRGTDTQYF. CDR3 coding DNA: TGTGCCAGCAGCTTGCGCGGGAGGGGCACAGATACGCAGTATTTT. The rearrangement links TRBV5-5 to TRBJ2-3, with 9 nucleotides matching TRBD2. Germline CDR1 is SGHKS and CDR2 is YYEKEE (reference sequence). The junction had 1 base not matched to a gene; V was cut back by 1 base and J by 1 base. The CDR3 is made up of 15 amino acids.

In this sample, this clone turned up once. The chain employs TRBV30 and TRBJ2-5, with 8 bases aligning to TRBD1. The CDR3 totals 19 residues. Germline assignment: CDR1 GTSNPN and CDR2 SVGIG (reference sequence). J gave up 1 base and V 5 bases, and 21 bases lay outside the gene matches. The CDR3 spells CAWSRTGFRGPNFQETQYF. As DNA, the CDR3 is TGTGCCTGGTCCAGGACAGGGTTCAGGGGCCCGAATTTCCAAGAGACCCAGTACTTC.

This chain joins TRBV11-3 and TRBJ2-1; 7 nucleotides align to TRBD1. Germline CDR1 reads SGHNT; CDR2 reads YENEEA. The CDR3 sequence is 14 residues long. V trimming: 7 bases; J trimming: 15 bases; junction bases outside the gene matches: 18. CDR3 protein: CASTKTKGAPEAFF. The CDR3 DNA sequence: TGTGCCAGCACCAAAACCAAGGGGGCCCCAGAGGCGTTCTTC. Filled out from reference TRBV11-3 and TRBJ2-1, the complete variable domain reads EAGVVQSPRYKIIEKKQPVAFWCNPISGHNTLYWYLQNLGQGPELLIRYENEEAVDDSQLPKDRFSAERLKGVDSTLKIQPAELGDSAVYLCASTKTKGAPEAFFGPGTRLTVL.

This chain links TRBV10-2 with TRBJ2-7; 8 bases map to TRBD1. This CDR3 contains 15 residues. J was trimmed by 0 bases and V by 5 bases; bases with no gene match: 6. Germline V gives CDR1 WSHSY, CDR2 SAAADI. The CDR3 protein is CASSPGGLPSYEQYV. The CDR3 DNA reads TGCGCCAGCAGTCCAGGGGGCCTCCCCTCCTACGAGCAGTACGTC.

This clone was seen only a few times. The V gene is TRBV6-4, the J gene TRBJ2-1, with TRBD2 matching over 8 bases. Germline trimming cut 3 bases from V and 0 bases from J; bases unmatched to any gene: 1. The CDR3 sequence is 15 residues long. Germline V lookup: CDR1 MRHNA, CDR2 SNTAGT. In nucleotides, the CDR3 is TGTGCCAGCAGTGAAAGCGGGAGCTCCTACAATGAGCAGTTCTTC. Its translation is CASSESGSSYNEQFF.

The chain recombines TRBV14 with TRBJ2-3; maybe TRBD1 (6 bases). Germline V gene lookup returns CDR1 SGHDN and CDR2 FVKESK. Between the trimmed V and J ends, which lost 4 bases and 3 bases, there was a span of 11 bases. The CDR3 totals 14 residues. Here the CDR3 reads CASSPQTGTDTQYF. The CDR3 nucleotides are TGTGCCAGCAGCCCCCAGACAGGAACAGATACGCAGTATTTT.

The J gene is TRBJ1-2, the V gene TRBV29-1; TRBD1 matches at 9 bases. With 6 bases clipped from V and 8 bases from J, the junction kept 7 bases outside the gene matches. The CDR3 consists of 12 residues. The V gene's germline CDR1 is SQVTM and CDR2 ANQGSEA. The CDR3 is CSVPGQGGGYTF. CDR3 coding DNA: TGCAGCGTCCCGGGACAGGGAGGCGGCTACACCTTC.

This clone was detected only once. For the CDR3, the DNA is TGTGCCAGCAGTTACACCCGGGACAGGGTCGAGCAGTACTTC. This encodes CASSYTRDRVEQYF. The gene calls are TRBV6-5 and TRBJ2-7; TRBD1 aligns across 9 bases. This CDR3 is 14 amino acids long. The germline gives CDR1 MNHEY, CDR2 SVGAGI. J lost 6 bases, V lost 2 bases, and 5 bases had no gene match.

This chain connects TRBV15 to TRBJ1-1, with TRBD1 identical over 10 bases. Germline CDR1 is LNHNV and CDR2 is YYDKDF (reference sequence). The CDR3 length is 13 residues. V dropped 4 bases and J dropped 12; count of bases not matched to a gene: 8. DNA for the CDR3: TGTGCCACCAGCACGGGACAGGGGAGATGGTCTTTCTTT. It translates to CATSTGQGRWSFF.

The rearrangement uses TRBV29-1 and TRBJ2-3; 8 nucleotides align to TRBD1. The CDR3 consists of 16 residues. V shed 1 base, J shed 6 bases, and the junction held 12 bases outside the gene matches. CDR1 and CDR2 from the germline V gene are SQVTM and ANQGSEA. The DNA for the CDR3 is TGCAGCGTTGAAGGAGGACAGGGCGAGCGCCGGGATACGCAGTATTTT. Encoded protein: CSVEGGQGERRDTQYF.

Only a few counts were recorded for this clone. The V call is TRBV4-1, the J call TRBJ1-3, with a tentative D call TRBD1 (6 bases). CDR1 MGHRA and CDR2 YSYEKL come from the germline V gene. V was trimmed by 1 base and J by 1 base, leaving 11 bases between them. This CDR3 comprises 16 residues. CDR3 coding DNA: TGCGCCAGCAGCCAAGTGGGGGGGCCATCTGGAAACACCATATATTTT. Amino acid sequence: CASSQVGGPSGNTIYF.